This is a list of T cell receptor beta chains from one sample in a study of T cell responses to AZD1222 COVID-19 vaccine. Profiling relied on immunoSEQ multiplex PCR, and the TCRdb table lists in-frame clones only, not all of them. The repertoire has about 120,000 clones, about 90% of them found once; the top ten carry more than 7.5%. The sequencing used peripheral blood, collected on day 0 of AZD1222 vaccination. The source of these receptors is an adult in good health. Each CDR3 is given with its conserved first and last residue. D genes are given only for firm matches.

J gene,CDR3 length,V gene,D gene,CDR3 DNA,CDR3 protein
TRBJ2-7,15,TRBV15,-,TGTGCCACCAGCAGAGAGTTTCCACCCTCCTACGAGCAGTACTTC,CATSREFPPSYEQYF
TRBJ2-5,20,TRBV4-1,-,TGCGCCAGCGGGGGCCCCAGCAGCTACCCCCCGCACAGGGAACAAGAGACCCAGTACTTC,CASGGPSSYPPHREQETQYF
TRBJ2-7,13,TRBV5-1,-,TGCGCCAGCAGCTTGGAGACTAGAAACGAGCAGTACTTC,CASSLETRNEQYF
TRBJ2-7,12,TRBV11-2,-,TGTGCCAGCAGCTTCCGAGGAAACGAGCAGTACTTC,CASSFRGNEQYF
TRBJ1-1,11,TRBV19,-,TGTGCCAGTAGTGCGGGAATTGAAGCTTTCTTT,CASSAGIEAFF
TRBJ2-1,11,TRBV2,-,TGTGCCAGCAGCTCGTTATATGAGCAGTTCTTC,CASSSLYEQFF
TRBJ1-6,14,TRBV27,-,TGTGCCAGCAGTTTATTCAGCGATAATTCACCCCTCCACTTT,CASSLFSDNSPLHF
TRBJ2-1,15,TRBV19,-,TGTGCCAGTAGCCCCCTAGTCGGGAGCGGCAATGAGCAGTTCTTC,CASSPLVGSGNEQFF
TRBJ2-3,15,TRBV3-1/TRBV3-2,-,TGTGCCAGCAGCCCCGGGACCAGTAGGGGAGATACGCAGTATTTT,CASSPGTSRGDTQYF
TRBJ2-3,15,TRBV27,TRBD2,TGTGCCAGCAGCCCCGGACTAGCGTCGACAGATACGCAGTATTTT,CASSPGLASTDTQYF
TRBJ2-3,15,TRBV27,-,TGTGCCAGCAGTTTAGCCCGGGGGTTGACAGATACGCAGTATTTT,CASSLARGLTDTQYF
TRBJ2-7,13,TRBV20-1,-,TGCAGTGCTAGTGGCGGCAGAACCTACGAGCAGTACTTC,CSASGGRTYEQYF
TRBJ1-1,15,TRBV19,-,TGTGCCAGTAGTATGTCGCCAGGGTTAAACACTGAAGCTTTCTTT,CASSMSPGLNTEAFF
TRBJ2-7,11,TRBV10-1,-,TGCGCGACCGGTAGGGGGGACGAGCAGTACTTC,CATGRGDEQYF
TRBJ1-5,15,TRBV28,-,TGTGCCAGCAGTTATCCTGTGGGGGCGAATCAGCCCCAGCATTTT,CASSYPVGANQPQHF
TRBJ1-3,18,TRBV4-2,-,TGTGCCAGCAGCCAAGGCTTGGCCGGGGGGAGCTCTGGAAACACCATATATTTT,CASSQGLAGGSSGNTIYF